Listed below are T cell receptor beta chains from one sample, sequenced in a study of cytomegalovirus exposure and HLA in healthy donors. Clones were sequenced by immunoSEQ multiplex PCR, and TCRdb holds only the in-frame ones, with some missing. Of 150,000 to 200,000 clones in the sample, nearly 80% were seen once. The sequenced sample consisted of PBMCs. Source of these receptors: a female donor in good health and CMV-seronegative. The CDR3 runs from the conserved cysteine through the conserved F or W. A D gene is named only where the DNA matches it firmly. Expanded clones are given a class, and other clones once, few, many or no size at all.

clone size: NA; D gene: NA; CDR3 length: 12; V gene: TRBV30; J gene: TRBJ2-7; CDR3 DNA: TGTGCCTGGAGTGCGACTCTCTACGAGCAGTACTTC; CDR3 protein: CAWSATLYEQYF
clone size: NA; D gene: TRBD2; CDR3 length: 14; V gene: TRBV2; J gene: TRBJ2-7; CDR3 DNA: TGTGCCAGCAGCGCTAGCGGGGGCGCCTACGAGCAGTACTTC; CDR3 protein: CASSASGGAYEQYF
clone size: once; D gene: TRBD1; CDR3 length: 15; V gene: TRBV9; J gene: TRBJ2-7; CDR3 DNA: TGTGCCAGCAGCGTAGCGGGACAGGGGACCCACGAGCAGTACTTC; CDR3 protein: CASSVAGQGTHEQYF
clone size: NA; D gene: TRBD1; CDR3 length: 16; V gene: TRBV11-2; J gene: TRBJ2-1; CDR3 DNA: TGTGCCAGCAGCTTCGCGGACAGGGGTTCCTACAATGAGCAGTTCTTC; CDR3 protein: CASSFADRGSYNEQFF
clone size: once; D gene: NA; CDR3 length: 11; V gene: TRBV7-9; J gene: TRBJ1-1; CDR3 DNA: TGTTCCAGCCGTAAGAACACTGAAGCTTTCTTT; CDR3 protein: CSSRKNTEAFF
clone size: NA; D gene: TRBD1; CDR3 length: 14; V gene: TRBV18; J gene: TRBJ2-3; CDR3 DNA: TGTGCCAGCTCCCCAGGGACAGGGACAGATACGCAGTATTTT; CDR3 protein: CASSPGTGTDTQYF
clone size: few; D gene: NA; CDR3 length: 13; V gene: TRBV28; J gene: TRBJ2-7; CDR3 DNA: TGTGCCAGCGGCGCAGCAGGGTTTTACGAGCAGTACTTC; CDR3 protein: CASGAAGFYEQYF
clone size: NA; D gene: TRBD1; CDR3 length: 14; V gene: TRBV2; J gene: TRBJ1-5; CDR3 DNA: TGTGCCAGCACGATAACAGGGGGGAACCAGCCCCAGCATTTT; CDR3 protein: CASTITGGNQPQHF
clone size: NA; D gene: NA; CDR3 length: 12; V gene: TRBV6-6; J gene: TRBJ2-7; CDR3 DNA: TGTGCCAGCAGTTACGTTACTGGCGAGCAGTACTTC; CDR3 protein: CASSYVTGEQYF
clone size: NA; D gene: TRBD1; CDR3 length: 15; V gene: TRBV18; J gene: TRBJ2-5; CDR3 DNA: TGTGCCAGCTCACCGACCGCACAGGGGGCAGAGACCCAGTACTTC; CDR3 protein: CASSPTAQGAETQYF
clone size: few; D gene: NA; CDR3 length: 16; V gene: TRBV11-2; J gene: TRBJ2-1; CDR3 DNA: TGTGCCAGCAGCTTAGGTGCGGGGCACTCCTACAATGAGCAGTTCTTC; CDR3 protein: CASSLGAGHSYNEQFF
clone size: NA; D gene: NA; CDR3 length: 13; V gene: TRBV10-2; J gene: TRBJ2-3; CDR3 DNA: TGCGCCAGCAGAACGGGAGTGACAGATACGCAGTATTTT; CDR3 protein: CASRTGVTDTQYF
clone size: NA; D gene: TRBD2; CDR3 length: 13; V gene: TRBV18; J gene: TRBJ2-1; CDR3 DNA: TGTGCCAGCTCACCAAAGCGGGATAATGAGCAGTTCTTC; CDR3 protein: CASSPKRDNEQFF
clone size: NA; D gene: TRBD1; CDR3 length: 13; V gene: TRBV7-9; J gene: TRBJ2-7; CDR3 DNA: TGTGCCAGCATCGGACAGGGGGGTGGCGAGCAGTACTTC; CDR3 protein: CASIGQGGGEQYF
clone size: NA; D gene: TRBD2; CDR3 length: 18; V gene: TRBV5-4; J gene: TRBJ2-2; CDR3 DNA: TGTGCCAGCAGAGAACCGGGACTAGCGGGAGTTGACACCGGGGAGCTGTTTTTT; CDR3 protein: CASREPGLAGVDTGELFF
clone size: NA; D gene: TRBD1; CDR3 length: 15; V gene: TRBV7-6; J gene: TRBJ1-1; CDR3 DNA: TGTGCCAGCAGCTTAGGGACAGGGGGGAACACTGAAGCTTTCTTT; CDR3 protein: CASSLGTGGNTEAFF
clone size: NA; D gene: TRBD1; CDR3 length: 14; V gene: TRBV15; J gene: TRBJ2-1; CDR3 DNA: TGTGCCACCAGCAGAACGACAGGGGCCAATGAGCAGTTCTTC; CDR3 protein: CATSRTTGANEQFF
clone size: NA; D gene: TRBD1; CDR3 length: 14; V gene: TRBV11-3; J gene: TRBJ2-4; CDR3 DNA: TGTGCCAGCAGCTTAGACAGGGGGCCAAACATTCAGTACTTC; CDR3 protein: CASSLDRGPNIQYF
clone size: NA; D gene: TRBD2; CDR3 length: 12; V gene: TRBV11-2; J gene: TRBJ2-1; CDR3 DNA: TGTGCCAGCAGCTTAGCGGGAGGTGGGCAGTTCTTC; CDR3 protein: CASSLAGGGQFF
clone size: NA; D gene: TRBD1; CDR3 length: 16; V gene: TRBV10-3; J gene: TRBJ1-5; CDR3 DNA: TGTGCCATCAGTGGCTACCCGGGACAGGGGGATCAGCCCCAGCATTTT; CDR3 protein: CAISGYPGQGDQPQHF
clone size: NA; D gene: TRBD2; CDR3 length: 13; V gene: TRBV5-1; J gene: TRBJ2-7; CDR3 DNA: TGCGCCAGCAGCTCCCTAGCGGGAGGGGAGCAGTACTTC; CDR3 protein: CASSSLAGGEQYF
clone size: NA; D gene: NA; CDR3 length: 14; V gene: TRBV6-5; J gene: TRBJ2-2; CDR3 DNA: TGTGCCAGCAGGCTTACCGACATGGCCGGGGAGCTGTTTTTT; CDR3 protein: CASRLTDMAGELFF
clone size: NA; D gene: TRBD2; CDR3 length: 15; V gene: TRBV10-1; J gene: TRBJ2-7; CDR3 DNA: TGCGCCAGCAGCCCCAGCTTGAGCGGGACCTACGAGCAGTACTTC; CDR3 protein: CASSPSLSGTYEQYF
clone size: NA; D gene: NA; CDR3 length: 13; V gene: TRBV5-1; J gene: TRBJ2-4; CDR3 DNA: TGCGCCAGCAGCTTAGCCGCAGGGAACATTCAGTACTTC; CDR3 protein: CASSLAAGNIQYF
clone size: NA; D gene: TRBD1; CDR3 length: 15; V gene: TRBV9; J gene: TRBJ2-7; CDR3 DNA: TGTGCCAGCAGCGTAGGAGGGACAGGGTACCACGAGCAGTACTTC; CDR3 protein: CASSVGGTGYHEQYF
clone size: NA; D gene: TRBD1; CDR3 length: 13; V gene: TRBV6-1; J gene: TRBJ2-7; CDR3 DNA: TGTGCCACCTCTAGGGACAGGACCTACGAGCAGTACTTC; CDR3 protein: CATSRDRTYEQYF
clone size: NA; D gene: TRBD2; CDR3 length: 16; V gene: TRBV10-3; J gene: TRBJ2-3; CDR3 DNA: TGTGCCATCAGTGATGACGGGGGGGAAAGCACAGATACGCAGTATTTT; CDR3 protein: CAISDDGGESTDTQYF
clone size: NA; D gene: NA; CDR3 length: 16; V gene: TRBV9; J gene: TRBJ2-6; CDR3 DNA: TGTGCCAGCAGCGTTACAGGGTCTGGTGGGGCCAACGTCCTGACTTTC; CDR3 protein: CASSVTGSGGANVLTF
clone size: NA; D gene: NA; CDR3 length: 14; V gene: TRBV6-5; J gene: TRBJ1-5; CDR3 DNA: TGTGCCAGCAGTTCCGGGACATTAAATCAGCCCCAGCATTTT; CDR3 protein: CASSSGTLNQPQHF
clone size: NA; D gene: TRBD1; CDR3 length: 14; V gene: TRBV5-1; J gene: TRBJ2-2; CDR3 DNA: TGCGCCAGCAGCTCGGGACAGGCGAACGGGGAGCTGTTTTTT; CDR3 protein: CASSSGQANGELFF
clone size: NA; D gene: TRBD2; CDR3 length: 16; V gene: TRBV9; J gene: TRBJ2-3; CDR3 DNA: TGTGCCAGCAGCGTCGGGTGGGGGACTAGTGCAGATACGCAGTATTTT; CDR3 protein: CASSVGWGTSADTQYF
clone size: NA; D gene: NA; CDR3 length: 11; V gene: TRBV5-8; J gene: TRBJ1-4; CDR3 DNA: TGTGCCAGCGGGGGACTGGGAGAACTGTTTTTT; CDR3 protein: CASGGLGELFF
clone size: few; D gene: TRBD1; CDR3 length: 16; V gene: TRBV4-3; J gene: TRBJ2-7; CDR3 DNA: TGCGCCAGCAGCCACTCTGCGACAGGGGAAACCTACGAGCAGTACTTC; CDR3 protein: CASSHSATGETYEQYF
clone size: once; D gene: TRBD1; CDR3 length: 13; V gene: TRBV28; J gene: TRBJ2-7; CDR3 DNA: TGTGCCAGCAGAAGTTCTACAGGGGGCGAGCAGTACTTC; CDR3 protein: CASRSSTGGEQYF
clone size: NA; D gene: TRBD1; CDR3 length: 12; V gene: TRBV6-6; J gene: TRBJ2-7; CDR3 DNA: TGTGCCAGCAGCCGGACAGGCTACGAGCAGTACTTC; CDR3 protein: CASSRTGYEQYF
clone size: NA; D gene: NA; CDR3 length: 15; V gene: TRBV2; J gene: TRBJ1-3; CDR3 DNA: TGTGCCAGCAGTGAAGACCGCCACCCGAGTAACACCATATATTTT; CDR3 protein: CASSEDRHPSNTIYF
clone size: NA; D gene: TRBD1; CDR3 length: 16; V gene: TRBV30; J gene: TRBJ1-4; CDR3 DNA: TGTGCCTGGAGTGTACGATGGGACAGGGGGGATGAAAAACTGTTTTTT; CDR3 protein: CAWSVRWDRGDEKLFF
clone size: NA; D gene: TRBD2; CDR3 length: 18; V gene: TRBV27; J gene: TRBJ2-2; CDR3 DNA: TGTGCCAGCAGTTTCTTCGGGACTAGCGGGACCTCGGGGGGGGAGCTGTTTTTT; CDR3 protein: CASSFFGTSGTSGGELFF
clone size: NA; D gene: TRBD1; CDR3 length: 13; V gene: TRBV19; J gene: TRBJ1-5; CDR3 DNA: TGTGCCAGCAGACAGGGGGCTCGGCAGCCCCAGCATTTT; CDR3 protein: CASRQGARQPQHF
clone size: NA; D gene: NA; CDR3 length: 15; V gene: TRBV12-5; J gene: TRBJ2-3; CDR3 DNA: TGTGCTAGTGGTCCCCTAGGGGGTTTCACAGATACGCAGTATTTT; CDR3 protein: CASGPLGGFTDTQYF
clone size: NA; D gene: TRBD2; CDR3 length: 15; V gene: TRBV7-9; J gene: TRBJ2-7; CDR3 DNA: TGTGCCAGCAGCTTAGTCGGCGGGAGAGCGGGGGAGCAGTACTTC; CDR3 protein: CASSLVGGRAGEQYF
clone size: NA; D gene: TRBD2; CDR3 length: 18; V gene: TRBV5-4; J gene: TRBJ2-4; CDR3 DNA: TGTGCCAGCAGCTTGGGCGGTAGACTAGCGGCACCCAAAAACATTCAGTACTTC; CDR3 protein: CASSLGGRLAAPKNIQYF
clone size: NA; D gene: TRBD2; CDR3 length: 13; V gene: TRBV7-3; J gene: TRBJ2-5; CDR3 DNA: TGTGCCAGCAGCTTACTAGCGGGGGTGGCCCAGTACTTC; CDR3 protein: CASSLLAGVAQYF
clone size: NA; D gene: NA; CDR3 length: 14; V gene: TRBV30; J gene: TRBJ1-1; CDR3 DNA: TGTGCCTGGAGCGCCCCACAGCCGGACACTGAAGCTTTCTTT; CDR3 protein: CAWSAPQPDTEAFF
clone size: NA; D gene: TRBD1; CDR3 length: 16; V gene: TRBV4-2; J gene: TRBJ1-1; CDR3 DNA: TGTGCCAGCAGCCAATCCGGGACAGGCTATGACACTGAAGCTTTCTTT; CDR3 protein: CASSQSGTGYDTEAFF
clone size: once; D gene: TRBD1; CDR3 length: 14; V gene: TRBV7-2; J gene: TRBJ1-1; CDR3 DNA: TGTGCCAGCAGCCTTCGACAGGGGCGCTCTGAAGCTTTCTTT; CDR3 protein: CASSLRQGRSEAFF
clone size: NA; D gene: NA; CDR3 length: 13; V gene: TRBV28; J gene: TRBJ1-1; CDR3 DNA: TGTGCCATCAGCCTCCTACCAACCGCTGAAGCTTTCTTT; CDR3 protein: CAISLLPTAEAFF
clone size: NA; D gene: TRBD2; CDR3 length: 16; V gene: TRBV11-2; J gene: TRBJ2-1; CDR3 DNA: TGTGCCAGCAGGCAGACCGGGACTAGTTTCTACAATGAGCAGTTCTTC; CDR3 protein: CASRQTGTSFYNEQFF
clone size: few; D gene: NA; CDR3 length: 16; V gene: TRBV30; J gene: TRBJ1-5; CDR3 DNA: TGTGCCTGGTCCCGAAGGGCCCGGGGAGGGAGTCAGCCCCAGCATTTT; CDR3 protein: CAWSRRARGGSQPQHF
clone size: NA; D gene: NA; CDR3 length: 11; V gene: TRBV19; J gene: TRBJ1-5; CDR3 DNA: TGTGCCAGTAGTATAGAAGCGGTCCAGCATTTT; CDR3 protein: CASSIEAVQHF
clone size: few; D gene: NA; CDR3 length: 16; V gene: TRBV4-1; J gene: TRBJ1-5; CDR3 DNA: TGCGCCAGCAGCCAAGACGGTCAGGGTGCCAATCAGCCCCAGCATTTT; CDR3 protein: CASSQDGQGANQPQHF
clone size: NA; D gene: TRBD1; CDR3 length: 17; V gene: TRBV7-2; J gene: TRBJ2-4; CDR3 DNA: TGTGCCAGCAGCATAGGGACAGATTTTCTAGCCAAAAACATTCAGTACTTC; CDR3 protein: CASSIGTDFLAKNIQYF
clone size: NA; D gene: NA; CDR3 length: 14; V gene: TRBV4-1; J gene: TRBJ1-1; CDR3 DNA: TGTGCCAGCAGCCAAGGGAGGTCGGACACTGAAGCTTTCTTT; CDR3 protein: CASSQGRSDTEAFF
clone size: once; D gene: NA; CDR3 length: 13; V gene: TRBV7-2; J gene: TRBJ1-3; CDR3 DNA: TGTGCCAGCGAGGGCAGGTCTGGAAACACCATATATTTT; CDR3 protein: CASEGRSGNTIYF